The clone carrying this T cell receptor (beta chain) came up many times. Its matching antigen is unknown. TCRdb ran MiXCR on the RT-PCR reads and lists one entry per CDR3 protein. This sample has a few hundred thousand distinct CDR3 sequences, with around a fifth found just once. V was trimmed by 0 bases and J by 2 bases, leaving 7 bases between them. This CDR3 spans 14 amino acids. Per the germline V gene, CDR1 is MGHRA and CDR2 is YSYEKL. This sample was included in a study of response to subunit inactivated influenza vaccine. Whole-study results and caveats: The authors offered the suggestion that each seasonal influenza vaccination recruits few new T cells.

The specimen was PBMCs from blood, collected about 19 months after vaccination. The sequence was obtained from a man in his fifties or sixties who received an inactivated influenza vaccine. The chain uses TRBV4-1 and TRBJ1-2, with D uncertain. CDR3 nucleotides: TGCGCCAGCAGCCAAGATCTCCGGAACTATGGCTACACCTTC. Translation: CASSQDLRNYGYTF.